The next 21 T cell receptor beta chains were all read from a single sample in a study of shared clonotypes between healthy human individuals (TCRdb year 2020). Library prep was done by the immunoSEQ multiplex PCR assay. This immuneACCESS table, as held by TCRdb, lists in-frame sequences with V and J called but not all clones. Of the missing ones, under half trace to an unresolved V gene in checked studies; the others have no known cause. The sample table contains 1.5 million to 2.5 million clones; only one count was recorded for approximately 95% of them. The ten largest account for roughly 1.2% of the sample. CD8 naive samples were obtained by positive selection for CCR7 among CD45RO-negative cells, yielding a CD45RA+CCR7+ population from which TemRA cells were excluded. Sequenced: naive CD8+ T cells sorted from blood. The sample's cell subset or site label is to be understood as: CD45RA+CCR7+. The receptors originated from a young man in good health.

The chain uses TRBV2 and TRBJ1-5; D is unclear. The CDR3 extends over 17 amino acids. Trimming took 3 bases from V and 3 from J, leaving 18 bases between them. CDR1 is SNHLY and CDR2 is FYNNEI in the germline V gene. DNA for the CDR3: TGTGCCAGCAGTGATGTGGCAGAAATTGGGGTCAATCAGCCCCAGCATTTT. Translated: CASSDVAEIGVNQPQHF.

This clone has a handful of counts. The chain uses TRBV9 and TRBJ1-1, with D perhaps TRBD1 (6 bases). This CDR3 is 15 amino acids long. V was shortened by 3 bases and J by 4 bases, with 16 bases between the two germline ends. Germline CDR1 SGDLS, CDR2 YYNGEE. The CDR3 DNA reads as TGTGCCAGCAGCGGACGACAGGTCTCTAGCACTGAAGCTTTCTTT. It is translated as CASSGRQVSSTEAFF.

The chain carries TRBV7-9 and TRBJ2-2; possibly TRBD1 for D (6 bases). Trimming pared 6 bases from V and 0 bases from J, leaving 17 bases between. The CDR3 consists of 17 residues. The germline V gene has CDR1 SEHNR and CDR2 FQNEAQ (reference sequence). The CDR3 DNA reads TGTGCCAGCAGTCACCCGACCGGGACAACGAACACCGGGGAGCTGTTTTTT. This translates into CASSHPTGTTNTGELFF.

The chain employs TRBV4-1 and TRBJ2-7; a possible D gene is TRBD2 (6 bases). V shed 1 base and J shed 6 bases, with 10 bases lying between them. The length of the CDR3 is 13 residues. Germline CDR1 MGHRA, CDR2 YSYEKL. The CDR3 is CASSQGPGVEQYF. The DNA of the CDR3 is TGCGCCAGCAGCCAAGGTCCGGGAGTCGAGCAGTACTTC.

The rearrangement joins TRBV25-1 to TRBJ1-5; possibly TRBD1 for D (6 bases). V was clipped by 5 bases and J by 7 bases, with 15 bases between them. Germline V gene sequence: CDR1 MGHDK, CDR2 SYGVNS. The CDR3 extends over 14 amino acids. CDR3 sequence (DNA): TGTGCCAGCAGTCAAGGGGGGGGAGGGCAGCCCCAGCATTTT. Translating gives CASSQGGGGQPQHF. Full variable domain (remainder filled in from reference TRBV25-1 and TRBJ1-5): EADIYQTPRYLVIGTGKKITLECSQTMGHDKMYWYQQDPGMELHLIHYSYGVNSTEKGDLSSESTVSRIRTEHFPLTLESARPSHTSQYLCASSQGGGGQPQHFGDGTRLSIL.

This chain uses TRBV27 with TRBJ2-1; 7 positions match TRBD2. Germline trimming cut 4 bases from V and 2 bases from J; bases unmatched to any gene: 11. This CDR3 is built from 17 residues. Germline CDR1 and CDR2: MNHEY and SMNVEV (reference sequence). The CDR3 region is CASSSGLSAVAYNEQFF. In DNA, the CDR3 is TGTGCCAGCAGTTCGGGACTATCCGCCGTGGCCTACAATGAGCAGTTCTTC.

The rearrangement links TRBV19 to TRBJ2-4; 11 bases align to TRBD2. The germline V gene encodes CDR1 LNHDA and CDR2 SQIVND (reference sequence). This CDR3 has 15 residues. The junction had 4 bases not matched to a gene; V was cut back by 3 bases and J by 6 bases. The CDR3 sequence: CASSILAGGVNIQYF. CDR3 bases: TGTGCCAGTAGTATCCTAGCGGGAGGTGTAAACATTCAGTACTTC.

The gene calls are TRBV6-1 and TRBJ2-1; 7 nucleotides agree with TRBD2. With 4 bases clipped from V and 9 bases from J, the junction kept 15 bases outside the gene matches. CDR3 size: 16 residues. Germline CDR1 and CDR2: MNHNS and SASEGT. For the CDR3, the DNA is TGTGCCAGCAGTGCCACTATAAGCGGGAACGACTTTGAGCAGTTCTTC. Its protein is CASSATISGNDFEQFF.

V usage is TRBV30 and J usage is TRBJ2-5, with 11 positions matching TRBD2. Germline V CDR1 and CDR2: GTSNPN, SVGIG (reference sequence). The CDR3 has 14 amino acids. V was clipped by 4 bases and J by 0 bases; unmatched bases: 1. DNA for the CDR3: TGTGCCTGGACTAGCGGGGGGTACCAAGAGACCCAGTACTTC. It is translated as CAWTSGGYQETQYF.

The rearrangement uses TRBV5-6 and TRBJ2-2; 9 bases are shared with TRBD2. The CDR3 consists of 17 residues. The ends lost 4 bases at V and 9 bases at J; junction bases unmatched: 16. CDR1 is SGHDT and CDR2 is YYEEEE in the germline V gene. CDR3 in DNA: TGTGCCAGCAGCGTACCGGGACTAGCATCATTCGCCCGGGAGCTGTTTTTT. Protein sequence: CASSVPGLASFARELFF.

This clone was recorded only once. This chain joins TRBV4-1 and TRBJ2-3; D is undetermined. The V gene lost 0 bases and the J gene lost 0 bases, with 4 bases spanning the gap. Germline-derived CDR1 and CDR2 are MGHRA and YSYEKL. The CDR3 has 14 amino acids. CDR3 loop: CASSQDDSTDTQYF. CDR3 coding DNA: TGCGCCAGCAGCCAAGACGATAGCACAGATACGCAGTATTTT.

This chain connects TRBV6-1 to TRBJ2-7; 9 bases align to TRBD1. The length of the CDR3 is 14 residues. CDR1 is MNHNS and CDR2 is SASEGT in the germline V gene. Trimming cost V 5 bases and J 2 bases; bases outside gene matches: 4. The CDR3, as DNA: TGTGCCAGCAGTTGGACAGGGGAGGCCTACGAGCAGTACTTC. Its translation is CASSWTGEAYEQYF.

This chain joins TRBV29-1 and TRBJ2-5; tentative D call: TRBD2 (5 bases). The CDR3 has 12 residues. Germline loops: CDR1 SQVTM, CDR2 ANQGSEA. Between the trimmed V and J ends, which lost 7 bases and 0 bases, there was a span of 9 bases. The CDR3 spells CSAEGNQETQYF. The CDR3 nucleotides read TGCAGCGCAGAGGGAAACCAAGAGACCCAGTACTTC.

This rearrangement joins TRBV28 to TRBJ2-5, with 14 nucleotides matching TRBD2. Trimming removed 6 bases from V and 4 bases from J; junction bases left unmatched: 10. The CDR3 contains 17 residues. Germline CDR1 reads MDHEN; CDR2 reads SYDVKM. The CDR3 DNA follows: TGTGCCAGCAGCCAAACCGGGACTAGCGGGGGAGTAGAGACCCAGTACTTC. Translating it yields CASSQTGTSGGVETQYF.

The chain is built from TRBV19 and TRBJ2-7; the match to TRBD1 covers 8 bases. Per the germline V gene, CDR1 is LNHDA and CDR2 is SQIVND (reference sequence). Trimming cost V 6 bases and J 4 bases; bases outside gene matches: 8. The CDR3 sequence is 14 residues long. This chain's CDR3 is CASSSDRERYEQYF. The DNA of the CDR3 is TGTGCCAGTAGCTCGGACAGGGAAAGGTACGAGCAGTACTTC. The variable domain in full, with the rest retrieved from reference TRBV19 and TRBJ2-7, is DGGITQSPKYLFRKEGQNVTLSCEQNLNHDAMYWYRQDPGQGLRLIYYSQIVNDFQKGDIAEGYSVSREKKESFPLTVTSAQKNPTAFYLCASSSDRERYEQYFGPGTRLTVT.

This rearrangement joins TRBV6-5 to TRBJ2-1; D uncertain. Germline CDR1 MNHEY, CDR2 SVGAGI. CDR3 size: 14 residues. The V and J ends lost 4 bases and 0 bases respectively, with 7 bases between them. CDR3 in amino acids: CASSSIASYNEQFF. CDR3 DNA sequence: TGTGCCAGCAGTTCAATCGCCTCCTACAATGAGCAGTTCTTC.

V is TRBV5-6 and J is TRBJ2-3; D is unclear. The CDR3 totals 15 residues. V was shortened by 1 base and J by 1 base, with 10 bases between the two germline ends. Germline values: CDR1 SGHDT, CDR2 YYEEEE. The CDR3 region has the DNA TGTGCCAGCAGCTTGCGTGTGGGTGGCACAGATACGCAGTATTTT. As protein: CASSLRVGGTDTQYF.

This clone came up once. This sequence joins TRBV5-4 and TRBJ2-3; D possibly matches TRBD1 or TRBD2 (6 bases each). Trimming took 6 bases from V and 5 from J, leaving 13 bases between them. Germline assignment: CDR1 SGHNT and CDR2 YYREEE (reference sequence). The CDR3 is made up of 13 amino acids. The CDR3 loop reads CASTPGGGDTQYF. CDR3 DNA: TGTGCCAGCACCCCCGGAGGGGGAGATACGCAGTATTTT.

This chain connects TRBV6-1 to TRBJ2-7; D not resolved. Germline-derived CDR1 and CDR2 are MNHNS and SASEGT. The CDR3 has 14 residues. Trimming shortened V by 2 bases and J by 0 bases, and 8 bases separated the two germline ends. CDR3 sequence (DNA): TGTGCCAGCAGTGAAATCGAGAGCTCCTACGAGCAGTACTTC. As protein: CASSEIESSYEQYF.

The rearrangement links TRBV19 to TRBJ1-5; D ambiguous. Germline V gene sequence: CDR1 LNHDA, CDR2 SQIVND (reference sequence). The CDR3 length is 15 residues. Trimming cost V 2 bases and J 3 bases, with 11 bases left between them. The CDR3 sequence: CASSITRLPNQPQHF. The CDR3 DNA reads TGTGCCAGTAGTATAACCAGACTACCCAATCAGCCCCAGCATTTT. Full variable domain (rest looked up from reference TRBV19 and TRBJ1-5): DGGITQSPKYLFRKEGQNVTLSCEQNLNHDAMYWYRQDPGQGLRLIYYSQIVNDFQKGDIAEGYSVSREKKESFPLTVTSAQKNPTAFYLCASSITRLPNQPQHFGDGTRLSIL.

This clone showed up just a few times. The same CDR3 can be traced to other DNA sequences in this sample. The CDR3 region has the DNA TGTGCCAGCAGTCCCAGGGGGCCCTACGAGCAGTACTTC. It specifies CASSPRGPYEQYF. J is TRBJ2-7 and V is TRBV6-1, with TRBD1 matching over 8 bases. CDR1 is MNHNS, CDR2 SASEGT, per germline. This CDR3 is built from 13 residues. V dropped 5 bases and J dropped 2; count of bases not matched to a gene: 2.